These T cell receptor beta chains were read from a single sample in a study of shared clonotypes between healthy human individuals. Repertoires were generated with immunoSEQ multiplex PCR, while TCRdb's copy carries only in-frame clones and drops some. The repertoire has 300,000 or so clones, roughly 70% of them found once; the top ten carry 9% to 12%. What was sequenced was memory CD4+ T cells sorted from blood. The source is a man aged 25-45 years in good health. Each CDR3 is given with its conserved first and last residue. A D gene is named only where the DNA matches it firmly. Where a row states a size, it is once, few, many or the class of an expanded clone; other rows omit it.

>TRBV6-1|NA|13|NA|TRBJ2-7
TGTGCCAGCAGTGTTTCAGGAAAGGGCGAGCAGTACTTC
CASSVSGKGEQYF
>TRBV14|NA|13|NA|TRBJ1-2
TGTGCCAGCAGCCGAGCCGCCATGGGACGGCCATCCTTC
CASSRAAMGRPSF
>TRBV6-4|NA|19|NA|TRBJ1-5
TGTGCCAGCAGTGACAGGCAGTCCGAATCACCATCTTACAATCAGCCCCAGCATTTT
CASSDRQSESPSYNQPQHF
>TRBV2|few|14|TRBD2|TRBJ2-3
TGTGCCAGTCAACTAGCGGGAGTTACAGATACGCAGTATTTT
CASQLAGVTDTQYF
>TRBV5-1|NA|16|TRBD2|TRBJ2-1
TGCGCCAGCAGCTTCGCCGGGACTAGCGGGACGCATGAGCAGTTCTTC
CASSFAGTSGTHEQFF
>TRBV19|NA|14|NA|TRBJ2-7
TGTGCCAGTAGTATATTCCAGGGAAGCAACGAGCAGTACTTC
CASSIFQGSNEQYF
>TRBV4-1|few|14|NA|TRBJ2-3
TGCGCCAGCAGCCAAGTCACTAGCACAGATACGCAGTATTTT
CASSQVTSTDTQYF
>TRBV29-1|NA|13|NA|TRBJ1-1
TGCAGCGTCGAAAGTGGTGCCGTCGAGAGGGCTTTCTTT
CSVESGAVERAFF
>TRBV5-1|NA|15|NA|TRBJ2-2
TGCGCCAGCAGAAACAGGGAGCTGAACACCGGGGAGCTGTTTTTT
CASRNRELNTGELFF
>TRBV29-1|NA|15|TRBD2|TRBJ2-1
TGCAGCGTTGGAGCGGGAGGAAGGGGTTTCAATGAGCAGTTCTTC
CSVGAGGRGFNEQFF
>TRBV9|NA|16|NA|TRBJ2-6
TGTGCCAGCAGCGTAGATATAGCCTCTGGGGCCAACGTCCTGACTTTC
CASSVDIASGANVLTF
>TRBV27|NA|13|NA|TRBJ1-2
TGTGTCACTGGAAGGACACTGGGGTATGGCTACACCTTC
CVTGRTLGYGYTF
>TRBV5-4|NA|17|TRBD2|TRBJ2-1
TGTGCCAGCAGCTCCCCTACTAGCGGGAGGGCCTACAATGAGCAGTTCTTC
CASSSPTSGRAYNEQFF
>TRBV11-1|NA|14|TRBD2|TRBJ2-7
TGTGCCAGCAGCCTTTCGCGGGAGAGGTACGAGCAGTACTTC
CASSLSRERYEQYF
>TRBV5-1|few|13|NA|TRBJ1-1
TGCGCCAGCAGCAGAACACAGAACACTGAAGCTTTCTTT
CASSRTQNTEAFF
>TRBV2|NA|11|NA|TRBJ2-1
TGTGCCAGCTCCGTAGACAATGAGCAGTTCTTC
CASSVDNEQFF
>TRBV5-8|NA|16|NA|TRBJ1-3
TGTGCCAGCAGCCCACCAATACAGGGAGCCGGAAACACCATATATTTT
CASSPPIQGAGNTIYF
>TRBV11-3|NA|18|TRBD2|TRBJ2-5
TGTGCCAGCAGCTTGTCTCAAGGACTAGCGGGGCACCAAGAGACCCAGTACTTC
CASSLSQGLAGHQETQYF
>TRBV15|NA|12|TRBD1|TRBJ1-5
TGTGCCACCAGCAGGGACAGGAATGACCAGCATTTT
CATSRDRNDQHF
>TRBV2|NA|13|NA|TRBJ1-2
TGTGCCAGCAGTGAACGGGCGGACTATGGCTACACCTTC
CASSERADYGYTF